Detailed here is one T cell receptor (beta chain). The sample providers were healthy Caucasian people from Russia, aged roughly 6 to 95. Extractions gave at least 6 micrograms of total RNA per sample. The sample belongs to a study of blood T cells in healthy people across ages. Trimming took 6 bases from V and 4 from J, leaving 15 bases between them. The CDR3 runs to 14 residues. Through a sample-barcoded 5' primer and a J-beta primer mix, a second PCR was run for roughly 6 to 11 cycles. TCRdb passed the 5' RACE reads through MiXCR, listing each CDR3 protein once. The sample has 800,000 or so distinct CDR3 sequences, less than 60% seen once.

This chain joins TRBV12-3 or TRBV12-4 and TRBJ1-2, with unresolved D. Sequencing used blood. This clonotype was sampled from an elderly man in good health. The CDR3 region has the DNA TGTGCCAGCAGCCTGACTCGCAGTCCCTATGGCTACACCTTC. Residues: CASSLTRSPYGYTF.